This entry describes one T cell receptor beta chain. This entry is derived from a study of T cells in Graves' hyperthyroidism and ophthalmopathy. Template material for amplifying TCR beta CDR3 regions consisted of RNA transcripts. HTBI primers were the set used in a first-round RT-PCR of the TCR CDR3. TCRdb passed the multiplex PCR reads through MiXCR, listing each CDR3 protein once. This sample has hundreds of thousands of distinct CDR3 sequences; 38% occur once, and the top ten carry 7.5% to 9.5%. The CDR3 runs to 14 residues. Germline V gene sequence: CDR1 SGHTA, CDR2 FQGNSA. V shed 3 bases and J shed 3 bases, with 11 bases lying between them.

This clonotype originated in a man younger than 35 with Graves' hyperthyroidism. The sequenced sample consisted of blood. The chain carries TRBV7-2 and TRBJ2-5; D is ambiguous. This CDR3 is CASSLVGDKETQYF. CDR3 coding DNA: TGTGCCAGCAGCTTGGTGGGTGACAAAGAGACCCAGTACTTC.